This TCR beta chain is from a study of CD8 T cells in ankylosing spondylitis. The study, taken as a whole, reports: Reactive arthritis synovial fluid and blood were previously reported to contain some motif variants. Within ankylosing spondylitis blood, a TCR beta motif made up of several highly homologous variants appeared to be characteristic. Clones tied to disease were said to be significantly enriched in matched ankylosing spondylitis synovial fluid.

CDR1 is DFQATT, CDR2 SNEGSKA, per germline (reference sequence). The CDR3 loop spans 14 amino acids. With V trimmed by 5 bases and J by 4 bases, 6 bases remained unmatched. This clonotype turned up a few times. Its antigen is not known. Making use of molecular barcodes, quantitative 5'-RACE generated TCR beta libraries. One entry per CDR3 protein, called by TCRdb with MiXCR from the 5' RACE reads. The sample consists of about 400,000 distinct CDR3 sequences, around 22% of them appearing once. Sequencing was carried out using blood, either unsorted or a sorted T cell fraction (not recorded which). The chain couples TRBV20-1 to TRBJ2-2, with TRBD1 matching over 8 bases. The sequence derives from a male donor with ankylosing spondylitis. The CDR3 bases are TGCAGTGCTTGGACAGGGATAGGCACCGGGGAGCTGTTTTTT. Amino acid sequence: CSAWTGIGTGELFF.